This TCR beta chain stems from a study of metastatic and nonmetastatic thyroid tumors. General study results and limits: Significantly higher TCR beta diversity was reportedly seen in malignant thyroid tumors than benign nodules, in blood and tumor.

None of the patients had undergone any treatment ahead of thyroid surgery. The CDR3 contains 14 residues. Trimming took 2 bases from V and 1 from J, leaving 8 bases between them. Germline lookup yields CDR1 SGHTA and CDR2 FQGNSA. A remark on this clone: Its antigen is undetermined.

Original analysis: Clinicopathological groups supplied CDR3 differences that were used to build a distant-metastasis classifier for papillary thyroid cancer. TCRdb re-called clones from the PCR reads using MiXCR. It is TCRdb's table, rather than the study itself, that gives the V and J calls and clone size. The sample has roughly 12,000 clones; approximately 35% are singletons. V usage is TRBV7-2 and J usage is TRBJ2-5; D unresolved. Sequenced sample: tumor tissue. The source of this sequence is a female donor with papillary thyroid cancer or a benign thyroid nodule (not recorded which). Some clones in this sample may be carry-over from other donors' samples. CDR3 DNA sequence: TGTGCCAGCAGCTTACTAGAGGCCCAAGAGACCCAGTACTTC. Its translation: CASSLLEAQETQYF.